A single sample is the source of the 20 T cell receptor beta chains below, sequenced in a study of blood T cell repertoires in COVID-19. The table came from immunoSEQ multiplex PCR; TCRdb's copy has only in-frame clones and leaves some out. This repertoire shows under 200,000 clones, about 82% found once; its top ten account for 5.6%. Sequencing input: PBMCs or T cells enriched from blood (not recorded which). All receptors come from a man aged 40-49 years with acute COVID-19.

This rearrangement joins TRBV2 to TRBJ1-5; tentatively, D is TRBD1 (5 bases). The CDR3 consists of 16 residues. The germline V and J ends were trimmed by 8 bases and 3 bases, with 20 bases remaining between them. Looked up from germline, CDR1 is SNHLY and CDR2 is FYNNEI. CDR3 DNA sequence: TGTGCCAGCTCCCGGGGGAGGGGAGGGGACAATCAGCCCCAGCATTTT. It translates to CASSRGRGGDNQPQHF.

This rearrangement joins TRBV2 to TRBJ2-2, with D possibly TRBD2 on 5 matching bases. CDR1 is SNHLY, CDR2 FYNNEI, per germline. This CDR3 spans 13 amino acids. The V end was cut by 4 bases, the J end by 4 bases, with 7 bases between. The CDR3 region has the DNA TGTGCCAGCAGTGGGGGAGTCACCGGGGAGCTGTTTTTT. Translation gives CASSGGVTGELFF.

V is TRBV18 and J is TRBJ2-3, with TRBD1 identical over 8 bases. The J segment lost 6 bases and the V segment lost 4 bases, leaving 9 bases of the junction unmatched. The CDR3 runs 15 residues. Germline CDR1 is KGHSH and CDR2 is LQKENI. CDR3 loop: CASSLRDRQADTQYF. CDR3 coding DNA: TGTGCCAGCTCACTACGGGACAGGCAGGCCGATACGCAGTATTTT.

V gene TRBV4-1 combines with J gene TRBJ1-4; D remains ambiguous. The germline gives CDR1 MGHRA, CDR2 YSYEKL. V was cut by 3 bases and J by 0 bases, with 17 bases left in between. The CDR3 totals 18 residues. The CDR3 region has the DNA TGCGCCAGCAGCCAGCTAACCCCTCACAGTGCAACTAATGAAAAACTGTTTTTT. It is translated as CASSQLTPHSATNEKLFF.

DNA for the CDR3: TGCGCCAGCAGCCCGGGGGGACTAGCGGGATCCTACGAGCAGTACTTC. Amino acid sequence: CASSPGGLAGSYEQYF. The chain couples TRBV5-1 to TRBJ2-7, with 13 positions matching TRBD2. The CDR3 loop spans 16 amino acids. CDR1 is SGHRS, CDR2 YFSETQ, per germline. V lost 4 bases, J lost 1 base, and 5 bases stayed unmatched.

This chain joins TRBV2 and TRBJ1-2, with TRBD1 matching over 9 bases. Germline V CDR1 and CDR2: SNHLY, FYNNEI. There are 16 residues in the CDR3. The V and J ends lost 3 bases and 3 bases, in that order; junction bases with no gene match: 8. CDR3 in amino acids: CASSEYAGTGYYGYTF. CDR3 nucleotide sequence: TGTGCCAGCAGTGAGTACGCCGGGACAGGGTACTATGGCTACACCTTC. Full variable domain (rest looked up from reference TRBV2 and TRBJ1-2): EPEVTQTPSHQVTQMGQEVILRCVPISNHLYFYWYRQILGQKVEFLVSFYNNEISEKSEIFDDQFSVERPDGSNFTLKIRSTKLEDSAMYFCASSEYAGTGYYGYTFGSGTRLTVV.

The V gene is TRBV5-1, the J gene TRBJ1-2; the D gene is possibly TRBD1 (6 bases). The CDR3 runs to 16 residues. Per the germline V gene, CDR1 is SGHRS and CDR2 is YFSETQ. The V gene lost 3 bases and the J gene lost 3 bases, with 18 bases spanning the gap. In DNA form, the CDR3 reads TGCGCCAGCAGCTCGATTCCCAGGGGTACGGACTATGGCTACACCTTC. This encodes CASSSIPRGTDYGYTF.

This chain links TRBV29-1 with TRBJ2-7; the D is unclear. Germline CDR1 SQVTM, CDR2 ANQGSEA. With 5 bases removed from V and 5 bases from J, the gap between germline ends came to 16 bases. The CDR3 sequence is 13 residues long. The CDR3 reads CSVRSSADDEQYF. The CDR3 DNA follows: TGCAGCGTTCGGTCGAGCGCCGACGACGAGCAGTACTTC.

By share of the sample, this clone is medium-sized. The V call is TRBV11-2, the J call TRBJ2-1; TRBD2 matches at 12 bases. The ends lost 4 bases at V and 4 bases at J; junction bases unmatched: 2. The length of the CDR3 is 15 residues. The germline CDR1 and CDR2 sequences are SGHAT and FQNNGV. The CDR3 sequence is CASSSLAGGYNEQFF. CDR3 nucleotide sequence: TGTGCCAGCAGCTCCCTAGCGGGAGGGTACAATGAGCAGTTCTTC. Variable domain in full (rest from reference TRBV11-2 and TRBJ2-1): EAGVAQSPRYKIIEKRQSVAFWCNPISGHATLYWYQQILGQGPKLLIQFQNNGVVDDSQLPKDRFSAERLKGVDSTLKIQPAKLEDSAVYLCASSSLAGGYNEQFFGPGTRLTVL.

This clone showed up just a few times. The chain employs TRBV3-1 (or the pseudogene TRBV3-2) and TRBJ1-2; no clear D gene. The CDR3 runs to 13 residues. Germline V gene lookup returns CDR1 LGHDT and CDR2 YNNKEL (reference sequence). Trimming left V 2 bases short and J 3 bases short, with 7 bases between. Here the CDR3 DNA reads TGTGCCAGCAGCCAAACAGTAGACTATGGCTACACCTTC. Amino acid sequence: CASSQTVDYGYTF.

The J gene is TRBJ2-7, the V gene TRBV6-5, with 13 bases matching TRBD2. With V trimmed by 8 bases and J by 7 bases, 11 bases remained unmatched. This CDR3 has 15 residues. The germline V gene encodes CDR1 MNHEY and CDR2 SVGAGI. CDR3 in amino acids: CASSRLAGGPGEQYF. The DNA for the CDR3 is TGTGCCAGCTCACGACTAGCGGGAGGACCGGGAGAGCAGTACTTC.

This chain uses TRBV5-1 with TRBJ1-3; TRBD1 matches at 7 bases. Per the germline V gene, CDR1 is SGHRS and CDR2 is YFSETQ. The trim removed 4 bases at V and 1 base at J, leaving 2 bases unmatched. This CDR3 has 14 amino acids. In nucleotides, the CDR3 is TGCGCCAGCAGCGGGACAGCGTCTGGAAACACCATATATTTT. Protein sequence: CASSGTASGNTIYF.

This clone appeared once. V usage is TRBV6-5 and J usage is TRBJ2-7, with D maybe TRBD1 (6 bases). Trimming cost V 5 bases and J 4 bases, with 15 bases left between them. The CDR3 extends over 14 amino acids. CDR1 and CDR2 from the germline V gene are MNHEY and SVGAGI. In DNA form, the CDR3 reads TGTGCCAGCAGTCAACAGGGAAATAGGTACGAGCAGTACTTC. Its protein product is CASSQQGNRYEQYF.

The rearrangement joins TRBV7-3 to TRBJ2-1, with D perhaps TRBD1 (6 bases). The CDR3 has 15 amino acids. In germline, CDR1 is SGHTA, CDR2 FQGTGA. V was shortened by 0 bases and J by 5 bases, with 11 bases between the two germline ends. In DNA form, the CDR3 reads TGTGCCAGCAGCTTAACCCCCAGGACAGACAATGAGCAGTTCTTC. This gives the protein CASSLTPRTDNEQFF. Drawing the rest from reference TRBV7-3 and TRBJ2-1, the complete variable domain is GAGVSQTPSNKVTEKGKYVELRCDPISGHTALYWYRQSLGQGPEFLIYFQGTGAADDSGLPNDRFFAVRPEGSVSTLKIQRTERGDSAVYLCASSLTPRTDNEQFFGPGTRLTVL.

This clone was seen a handful of times. The V and J genes are TRBV6-5 and TRBJ2-7; tentative D call: TRBD1 (6 bases). Germline CDR1 and CDR2: MNHEY and SVGAGI. The V gene lost 8 bases and the J gene lost 3 bases, with 20 bases spanning the gap. The CDR3 has 15 amino acids. This CDR3 is CASRPEGHFFYEQYF. CDR3 nucleotides: TGTGCCAGCCGCCCTGAGGGACACTTCTTCTACGAGCAGTACTTC.

The gene calls are TRBV15 and TRBJ2-7; D might be TRBD2 (6 bases). Trimming left V 3 bases short and J 3 bases short, with 9 bases between. Germline V gene sequence: CDR1 LNHNV, CDR2 YYDKDF (reference sequence). The CDR3 is 13 amino acids. The CDR3 DNA reads TGTGCCACCAGCAGGGGACTCCTCTACGAGCAGTACTTC. Translated, it gives CATSRGLLYEQYF.

The chain combines TRBV6-5 with TRBJ2-6; D ambiguous. Looked up from germline, CDR1 is MNHEY and CDR2 is SVGAGI. Trimming pared 6 bases from V and 3 bases from J, leaving 9 bases between. The CDR3 is 14 residues long. CDR3 DNA sequence: TGTGCCAGCAGGAACTCCCTTGGGGCCAACGTCCTGACTTTC. This translates into CASRNSLGANVLTF.

The chain has TRBV6-5 and TRBJ2-1, with a weak D call TRBD1 (6 bases). The CDR3 has 11 residues. The V gene's germline CDR1 is MNHEY and CDR2 SVGAGI. Trimming removed 5 bases at V and 10 bases at J, with 9 bases between. Here the CDR3 DNA reads TGTGCCAGCAGTATAAGGGGGGAGCAGTTCTTC. Translating it yields CASSIRGEQFF.

This clone came up a few times. V usage is TRBV23-1 and J usage is TRBJ1-4; D is perhaps TRBD1 (6 bases). TRBV23-1 is treated as an ORF (open reading frame) with a function not yet certain. V gave up 3 bases and J gave up 5 bases, with 13 bases separating them. The CDR3 is made up of 15 amino acids. The CDR3 loop reads CASSQPGHTNEKLFF. The CDR3 DNA reads as TGCGCCAGCAGTCAGCCGGGACATACAAATGAAAAACTGTTTTTT.

The rearrangement joins TRBV6-5 to TRBJ1-1; unclear D gene. Trimming took off 6 bases at V and 3 bases at J, with 8 bases between the two ends. CDR1 is MNHEY, CDR2 SVGAGI, per germline. This CDR3 is built from 12 residues. Here the CDR3 reads CASSLGDTEAFF. The DNA for the CDR3 is TGTGCCAGCAGCCTCGGGGACACTGAAGCTTTCTTT.